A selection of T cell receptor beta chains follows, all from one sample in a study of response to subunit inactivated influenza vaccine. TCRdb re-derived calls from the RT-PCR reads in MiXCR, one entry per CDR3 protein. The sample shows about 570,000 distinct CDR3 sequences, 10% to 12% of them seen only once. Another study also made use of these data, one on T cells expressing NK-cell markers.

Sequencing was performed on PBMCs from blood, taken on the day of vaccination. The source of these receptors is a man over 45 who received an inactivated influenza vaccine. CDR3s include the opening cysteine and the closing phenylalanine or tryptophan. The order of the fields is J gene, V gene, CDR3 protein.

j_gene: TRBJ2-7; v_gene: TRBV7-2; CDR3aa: CASSQDSLGEQYF
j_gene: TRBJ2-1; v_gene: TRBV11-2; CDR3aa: CASSLESNRVIGNEQFF
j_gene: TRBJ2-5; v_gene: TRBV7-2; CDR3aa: CASSLVGRETQYF
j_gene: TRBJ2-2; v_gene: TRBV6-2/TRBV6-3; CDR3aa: CASSYSWPSGSIVGELFF
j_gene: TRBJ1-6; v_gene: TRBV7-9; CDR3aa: CASSWRNSPLHF
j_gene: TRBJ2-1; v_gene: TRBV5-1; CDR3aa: CASSLVWSSSYNEQFF
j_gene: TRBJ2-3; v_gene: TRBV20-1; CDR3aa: CSARGGWDTQYF
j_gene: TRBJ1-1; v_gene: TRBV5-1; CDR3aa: CASNNGQPEAFF
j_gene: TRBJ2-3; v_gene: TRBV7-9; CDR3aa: CASSLFAGSTDTQYF
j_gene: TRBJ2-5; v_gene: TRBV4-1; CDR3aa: CASSQAARGLQETQYF
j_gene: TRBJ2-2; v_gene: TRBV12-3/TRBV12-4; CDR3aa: CASSLSVSAGELFF
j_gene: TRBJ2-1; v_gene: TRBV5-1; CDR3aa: CASSFSSGTDYNEQFF
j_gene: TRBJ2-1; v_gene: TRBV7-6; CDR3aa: CASSLAGEVRFF
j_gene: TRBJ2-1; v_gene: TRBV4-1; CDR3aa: CASSQTVTSGKPFSSYNEQFF
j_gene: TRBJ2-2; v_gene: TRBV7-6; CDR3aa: CASSLTARGAIWELFF
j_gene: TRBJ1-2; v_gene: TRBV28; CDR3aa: CASSSSPGTAYGYTF
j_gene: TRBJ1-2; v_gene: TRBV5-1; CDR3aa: CASSALTGGGYGYTF
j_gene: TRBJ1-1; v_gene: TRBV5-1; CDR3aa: CASSLSRRNTEAYF
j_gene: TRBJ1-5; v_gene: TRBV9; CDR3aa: CASSVAEGEPQHF
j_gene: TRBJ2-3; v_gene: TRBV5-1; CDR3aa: CASSEQRPTDTQYF
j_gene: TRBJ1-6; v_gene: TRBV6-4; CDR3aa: CASSDSRQGDNSPLHF
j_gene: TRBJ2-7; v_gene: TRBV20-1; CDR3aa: CSATAGGRNEQYF
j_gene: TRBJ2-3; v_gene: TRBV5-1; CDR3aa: CASSSIGWTGKDTQYF
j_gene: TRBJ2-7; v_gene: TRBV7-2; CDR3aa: CASSRTGTATYEQYF
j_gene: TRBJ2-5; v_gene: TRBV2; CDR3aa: CASSELTGFQETQYF
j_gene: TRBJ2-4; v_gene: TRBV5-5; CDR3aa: CASSTEASGSSSHIQYF
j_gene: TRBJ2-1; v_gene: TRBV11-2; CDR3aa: CASSLEGLAYSYNEQFF
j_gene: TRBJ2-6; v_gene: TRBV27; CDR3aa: CASSLLGQITGAGANVLTF
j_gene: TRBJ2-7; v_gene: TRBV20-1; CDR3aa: CSADRAYEQYF
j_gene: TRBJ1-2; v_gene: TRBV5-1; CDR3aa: CASSFQGARDYGYTF
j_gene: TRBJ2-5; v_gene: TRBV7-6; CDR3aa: CASSRRAGGETQYF
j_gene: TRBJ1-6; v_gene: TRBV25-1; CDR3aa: CASREVIAGGVSPLHF
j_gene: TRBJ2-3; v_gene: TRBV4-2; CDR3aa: CASSQEVMVDTQYF
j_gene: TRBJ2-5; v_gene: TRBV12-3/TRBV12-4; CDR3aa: CASSFFAGRLQETQYF
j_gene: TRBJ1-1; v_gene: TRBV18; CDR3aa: CASSPTATNTEAFF
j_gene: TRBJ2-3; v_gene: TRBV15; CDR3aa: CATSRVRAVEADTQYF
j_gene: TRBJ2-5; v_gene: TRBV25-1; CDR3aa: CASSRSRVQETQYF
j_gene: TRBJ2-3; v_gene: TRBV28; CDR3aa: CAEPRIREVPTDTQYF
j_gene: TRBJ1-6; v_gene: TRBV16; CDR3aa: CASSQSHTLYNSPLHF
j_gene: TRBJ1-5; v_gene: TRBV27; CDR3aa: CASSLTAPGTAYSNQPQHF
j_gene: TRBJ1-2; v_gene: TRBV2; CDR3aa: CASKPDREVGGYTF
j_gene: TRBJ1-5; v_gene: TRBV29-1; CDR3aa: CSVVSGDGNQPQHF
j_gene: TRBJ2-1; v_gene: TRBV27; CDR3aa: CASSPTGTGGREQFF
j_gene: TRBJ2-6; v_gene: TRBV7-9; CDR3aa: CASSHQLSGANVLTF
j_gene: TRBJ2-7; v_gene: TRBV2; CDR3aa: CASKGGRGYEQYF
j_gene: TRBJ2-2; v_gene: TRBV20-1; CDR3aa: CSARDLEGSGELFF
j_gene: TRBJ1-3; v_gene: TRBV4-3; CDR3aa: CASSQDVTGGNTIYF
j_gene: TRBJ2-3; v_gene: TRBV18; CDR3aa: CASSPPSFADTQYF
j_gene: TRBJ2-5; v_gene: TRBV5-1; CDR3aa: CASSPGTIGKETQYF